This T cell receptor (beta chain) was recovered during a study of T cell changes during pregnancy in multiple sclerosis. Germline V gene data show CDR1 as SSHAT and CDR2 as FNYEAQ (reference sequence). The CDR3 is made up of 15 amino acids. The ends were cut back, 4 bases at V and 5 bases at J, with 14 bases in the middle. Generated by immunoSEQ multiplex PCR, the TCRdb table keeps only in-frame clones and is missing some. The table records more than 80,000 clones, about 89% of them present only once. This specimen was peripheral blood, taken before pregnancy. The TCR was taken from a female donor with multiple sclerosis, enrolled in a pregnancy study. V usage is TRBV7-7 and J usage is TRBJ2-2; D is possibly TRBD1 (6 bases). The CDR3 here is CASSSTGYGTGELFF. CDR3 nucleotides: TGTGCCAGCAGCTCCACAGGGTATGGAACCGGGGAGCTGTTTTTT. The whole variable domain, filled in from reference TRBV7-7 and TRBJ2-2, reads GAGVSQSPRYKVTKRGQDVTLRCDPISSHATLYWYQQALGQGPEFLTYFNYEAQPDKSGLPSDRFSAERPEGSISTLTIQRTEQRDSAMYRCASSSTGYGTGELFFGEGSRLTVL.